This T cell receptor (beta chain) was captured in a study of shared clonotypes between healthy human individuals. Broader study findings: Sequencing of the sorted subsets was shown by rarefaction to be incomplete despite large depth.

Comment on this clone: The antigen is not known.

There are 17 residues in the CDR3. Germline CDR1 SGHNT, CDR2 YYREEE (reference sequence). V lost 4 bases and J 1 base, leaving 15 bases between the germline ends. Clones were sequenced by immunoSEQ multiplex PCR, and TCRdb holds only the in-frame ones, with some missing. The sample includes roughly 410,000 clones, approximately 97% of them seen just once. Sample: memory CD8+ T cells sorted from blood. Subset defined: CD45RO+ cells pooled with CCR7-negative TemRA cells. The sequence came from a young man in good health. This rearrangement joins TRBV5-4 to TRBJ2-6; D remains ambiguous. The CDR3 loop is CASSQQPLSSGANVLTF. The CDR3 coding sequence is TGTGCCAGCAGCCAACAACCCCTTAGTTCTGGGGCCAACGTCCTGACTTTC.